This is a list of T cell receptor beta chains from one sample in a study of regulatory T cells in long-lasting Graves disease. MiXCR was run by TCRdb on the multiplex PCR reads, yielding one entry per CDR3 protein. Seen here are 420,000 or so distinct CDR3 sequences, 23% observed once, and the top ten hold about a quarter. Specimen: peripheral blood mononuclear cells (PBMCs), collected when the disease was refractory, from a patient treated with antithyroid drugs. These TCRs come from a female donor with Graves disease. The CDR3 runs from the conserved cysteine through the conserved F or W. Size tells how often a clone was seen (once, few, many) or the class of an expanded clone, and some rows leave it out.

V gene	J gene	clone size	CDR3 protein
TRBV18	TRBJ1-2	NA	CASSREAVHYGYTF
TRBV28	TRBJ1-1	many	CASSVIQGTAEAFF
TRBV10-3	TRBJ2-7	many	CAISESGTHLGEQYF
TRBV6-1	TRBJ1-1	few	CASRPGTNTEASF
TRBV7-2	TRBJ1-1	NA	CASSLAVGTLPTEAFF
TRBV30	TRBJ1-2	many	CAWKVQAKDGYTF
TRBV7-3	TRBJ1-2	many	CASSRDRNYGYTF
TRBV7-8	TRBJ2-2	NA	CASSLERGTAEGLYGELFF
TRBV27	TRBJ1-1	many	CASSLGVGTEAFF
TRBV2	TRBJ2-7	many	CASSEGNSYEQYF
TRBV6-2/TRBV6-3	TRBJ2-7	NA	CASGQDRGLGFAYEQYF
TRBV5-6	TRBJ2-5	NA	CASSLAEGLGETQYF
TRBV11-2	TRBJ2-2	NA	CASSPAGQRLTGELFF
TRBV7-9	TRBJ2-1	once	CASSFAAQIAWEQFF
TRBV24-1	TRBJ1-1	NA	CATSSGQPLAEAFF
TRBV15	TRBJ2-5	many	CATSRVAGGFQETQYF
TRBV20-1	TRBJ2-7	once	CSASRLAGGRYEQYF
TRBV15	TRBJ1-1	NA	CATSRVGDRSYTEAFF
TRBV7-3	TRBJ2-5	many	CASSLTGQQETQYF
TRBV12-3/TRBV12-4	TRBJ1-1	few	CASSLDTYTEAFF
TRBV6-5	TRBJ2-2	NA	CASSYDFLAGELFF
TRBV7-2	TRBJ2-3	few	CASSLLAGMSTDTQYF
TRBV6-1	TRBJ1-5	NA	CATWTGGIYNQPQHF
TRBV28	TRBJ2-5	many	CASSSRGSQETQYF
TRBV12-3/TRBV12-4	TRBJ2-4	NA	CAVSSGRGAKNIQYF
TRBV13	TRBJ2-7	few	CASSSGLSHEQYF
TRBV20-1	TRBJ2-5	NA	CSARVRQETQYF
TRBV30	TRBJ1-1	NA	CAWDLLGNTEAFF
TRBV11-2	TRBJ1-1	many	CASTSRQGPLNTEAFF
TRBV3-1	TRBJ2-7	NA	CASSQVLGVGGRYEQYF
TRBV28	TRBJ1-2	many	CASLLDFRYGYTF